This paragraph covers one TCR beta chain sequence. The target antigen is unknown. These data come from a study of T cell responses to AZD1222 COVID-19 vaccine. Study-wide results and limits: As reported, nearly half of all spike-specific TCRs target variant regions that are unmutated. White British ancestry dominated among donors, who included more females, and clonal diversity was possibly underestimated.

Generated by immunoSEQ multiplex PCR, the TCRdb table keeps only in-frame clones and is missing some. The table includes some 170,000 clones, around 89% detected once. This CDR3 has 16 amino acids. Trimming removed 1 base from V and 0 bases from J, with 12 bases in between. Germline assignment: CDR1 SEHNR and CDR2 FQNEAQ (reference sequence). This clonotype originated in an adult who received the AZD1222 COVID-19 vaccine. The genes are TRBV7-9 and TRBJ1-2; D might be TRBD1 (5 bases). The sequenced sample was peripheral blood, obtained 28 days after the second AZD1222 dose. The DNA of the CDR3 is TGTGCCAGCAGCTTAGTTGGGGCTCTAGCTAACTATGGCTACACCTTC. Translating it yields CASSLVGALANYGYTF.